This T cell receptor (beta chain) was sequenced for a study of T cells in Graves' hyperthyroidism and ophthalmopathy. Amplification of TCR beta CDR3 regions was performed using RNA transcripts as template. Researchers ran a first-round RT-PCR on the TCR CDR3 using the HTBI primer set. Via MiXCR, TCRdb re-called the multiplex PCR reads, giving one row per CDR3 protein. This table has a few hundred thousand distinct CDR3 sequences, around 18% appearing once. An approximately 10 ml volume of fresh peripheral blood provided the PBMCs. J lost 5 bases, V lost 5 bases, and 8 bases had no gene match. Looked up from germline, CDR1 is MNHEY and CDR2 is SMNVEV (reference sequence). The CDR3 has 15 amino acids. This clonotype has at least ten counts.

The J gene is TRBJ2-5, the V gene TRBV27, with TRBD2 identical over 10 bases. The source of this sequence is a man in his forties or fifties with Graves' hyperthyroidism. Sequenced material: blood. The CDR3 reads CASSPLLAGRETQYF. The CDR3 coding sequence is TGTGCCAGCAGTCCCTTACTAGCGGGGAGGGAGACCCAGTACTTC.